These 5 T cell receptor beta chains came from one sample sequenced in a study of blood T cell repertoires in COVID-19. Only in-frame clones appear in the TCRdb table, and some are missing; sequencing was by immunoSEQ multiplex PCR. The sample has about 160,000 clones, over 65% seen once. Sequencing was done on a sample of peripheral blood. The receptors come from a man aged 55 to 69 with acute or convalescent COVID-19.

The J gene is TRBJ1-2, the V gene TRBV24-1, with D perhaps matching TRBD1 (6 bases). Trimming stripped 2 bases from V and 7 bases from J, with 19 bases between. The CDR3 spans 16 residues. In germline, CDR1 is KGHDR, CDR2 SFDVKD. The CDR3 loop reads CATSDSTEQGASGYTF. CDR3 DNA: TGTGCCACCAGTGATTCGACCGAACAGGGAGCGTCTGGCTACACCTTC.

This chain uses TRBV12-3 or TRBV12-4 with TRBJ2-7, with D uncertain. The CDR3 is 11 amino acids. Trimming cost V 3 bases and J 6 bases, with 6 bases left between them. CDR3 loop: CASSFTGEQYF. Written as DNA, the CDR3 is TGTGCCAGCAGTTTCACCGGCGAGCAGTACTTC.

This clone appeared once. Here the CDR3 omits its conserved ending phenylalanine or tryptophan, so a read error is the likely source. The limits of the CDR3 on the DNA are not certain, so only TCRdb's listed CDR3 is given. This chain uses TRBV7-5 with TRBJ1-2; no check of the table's D call, TRBD1, against the DNA was made. TRBV7-5 is a pseudogene locus. The CDR3 spans 8 amino acids, including both terminal residues. The CDR3: CARSVDRD.

This clone was seen more than once but under ten times. The chain joins TRBV9 to TRBJ1-2; 7 bases fit TRBD1. Trimming at V came to 4 bases and at J to 0 bases, leaving 9 bases not matched to a gene. From germline, CDR1 is SGDLS and CDR2 YYNGEE. The CDR3 runs to 16 residues. The CDR3 DNA follows: TGTGCCAGCAGCACCACCCCCGGGACAGCTAACTATGGCTACACCTTC. This sequence encodes CASSTTPGTANYGYTF.

J is TRBJ1-3 and V is TRBV10-3; perhaps TRBD1 as D (5 bases). Trimming removed 5 bases at V and 1 base at J, with 12 bases between. The CDR3 totals 15 residues. The germline gives CDR1 ENHRY, CDR2 SYGVKD. CDR3 amino acids: CAISPGVGSGNTIYF. The CDR3 nucleotides are TGTGCCATCAGTCCGGGGGTTGGGTCTGGAAACACCATATATTTT.